This section outlines one T cell receptor beta chain sequence together with its context. A quantity of about 0.45 to 1 ug RNA underwent reverse transcription using random hexamers. Amplification of TCR beta CDR3 used immunoSEQ multiplex PCR across 54 Vbeta and 13 Jbeta. TCRdb re-called the immunoSEQ multiplex PCR reads with MiXCR, one entry per CDR3 protein. The sample consists of 130,000 to 150,000 distinct CDR3 sequences, 90% to 95% of them appearing once. This entry is derived from a study of CD8 T cells in Susac syndrome. The CDR3 runs to 12 residues. The ends were cut back, 2 bases at V and 8 bases at J, with 10 bases in the middle. Germline assignment: CDR1 SGHTS and CDR2 YDEGEE.

This TCR was recovered from a human donor in good health. The chain combines TRBV5-8 with TRBJ1-2; D gene uncertain. Specimen: CD8+ T cells from PBMCs. This chain's CDR3 is CASSFVDGGYTF. As DNA, the CDR3 is TGTGCCAGCAGCTTTGTGGATGGCGGCTACACCTTC.